This T cell receptor beta chain was sequenced during a study of T cells in narcolepsy. In the study overall: Patients with NT1 or NT2 and healthy control donors were enrolled.

This table comes from immunoSEQ multiplex PCR, and its TCRdb copy is limited to in-frame clones, with some not included. This sample carries about 32,000 clones, under 85% of them seen once, and the ten largest clones take less than 5%. Germline V gene sequence: CDR1 SGHDT, CDR2 YYEEEE. V dropped 0 bases and J dropped 2; count of bases not matched to a gene: 8. The CDR3 has 17 amino acids. This clone was seen once. The antigen is unknown. Study-wide findings and caveats: Autoreactive clone sequences were missing from some blood memory CD4+ repertoires. Autoreactive clonotypes reportedly recurred in blood of same and different patients, not controls. Same-patient CSF and blood CD4+ T cell clonotypes included HCRT-specific and TRIB2-specific autoreactive ones.

The sample taken for sequencing was memory (CD45RA-) CD4+ T cells from blood. V is TRBV5-6 and J is TRBJ2-3; 8 nucleotides agree with TRBD2. The TCR originated in a human donor in good health. The CDR3 loop is CASSLESSGLFTDTQYF. CDR3 bases: TGTGCCAGCAGCTTGGAGTCTAGCGGGTTGTTCACAGATACGCAGTATTTT.